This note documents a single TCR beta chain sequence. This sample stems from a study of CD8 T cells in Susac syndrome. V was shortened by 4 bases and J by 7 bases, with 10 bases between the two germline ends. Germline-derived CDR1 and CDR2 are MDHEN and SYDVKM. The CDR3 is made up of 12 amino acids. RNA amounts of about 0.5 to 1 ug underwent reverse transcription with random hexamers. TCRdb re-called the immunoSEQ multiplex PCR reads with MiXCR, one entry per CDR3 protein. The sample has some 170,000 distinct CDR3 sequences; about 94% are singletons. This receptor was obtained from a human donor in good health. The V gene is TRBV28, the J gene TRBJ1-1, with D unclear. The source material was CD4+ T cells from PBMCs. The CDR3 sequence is CASSSLGSEAFF. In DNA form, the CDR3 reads TGTGCCAGCAGTTCCTTGGGTAGTGAAGCTTTCTTT. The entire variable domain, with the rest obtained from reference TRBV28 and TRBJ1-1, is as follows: DVKVTQSSRYLVKRTGEKVFLECVQDMDHENMFWYRQDPGLGLRLIYFSYDVKMKEKGDIPEGYSVSREKKERFSLILESASTNQTSMYLCASSSLGSEAFFGQGTRLTVV.